These 17 T cell receptor beta chains originate from one sample sequenced in a study of CD8+ T cells in alopecia areata. Extraction and reverse transcription of RNA yielded cDNA as the sequencing template. Assay: immunoSEQ multiplex PCR; the TCRdb copy retains only in-frame clones and omits some. The sample records roughly 140,000 clones, roughly 46% being singletons. The specimen comprised CD4+ T cells sorted from blood, sampled at week 0. These receptors originate from a human donor with alopecia areata.

V and J are TRBV28 and TRBJ2-7, with D perhaps given as TRBD1 or TRBD2 (6 bases each). V lost 7 bases and J 3 bases, leaving 16 bases between the germline ends. The CDR3 is 14 residues long. Germline loops: CDR1 MDHEN, CDR2 SYDVKM. The CDR3 here is CASIDRGAVYEQYF. CDR3 nucleotide sequence: TGTGCCAGCATCGATAGGGGGGCAGTCTACGAGCAGTACTTC.

The rearrangement links TRBV25-1 to TRBJ1-1; no firm D call. This CDR3 has 12 residues. Germline assignment: CDR1 MGHDK and CDR2 SYGVNS. Trimming removed 7 bases at V and 1 base at J, with 7 bases between. In nucleotides, the CDR3 is TGTGCCAGCAAGGCAGGGAACACTGAAGCTTTCTTT. Protein: CASKAGNTEAFF.

The chain carries TRBV19 and TRBJ2-1, with no clear D. Per the germline V gene, CDR1 is LNHDA and CDR2 is SQIVND (reference sequence). The CDR3 totals 12 residues. V was shortened by 7 bases and J by 5 bases, with 9 bases between the two germline ends. The CDR3 reads CASNGQHNEQFF. The CDR3 nucleotides are TGTGCCAGTAATGGTCAGCACAATGAGCAGTTCTTC.

In its sample, this clone was seen a few times. The CDR3 loop is CASSLLTANTEAFF. The CDR3 bases are TGCGCCAGCAGCTTGCTGACAGCGAACACTGAAGCTTTCTTT. The rearrangement links TRBV5-1 to TRBJ1-1; D is possibly TRBD1 (5 bases). V lost 1 base to trimming and J lost 1 base, with 8 bases between them. The CDR3 sequence is 14 residues long. Germline CDR1 reads SGHRS; CDR2 reads YFSETQ.

This chain joins TRBV19 and TRBJ2-1; 7 bases map to TRBD1. Germline CDR1 reads LNHDA; CDR2 reads SQIVND (reference sequence). CDR3 size: 13 residues. V lost 3 bases, J lost 7 bases, and 3 bases stayed unmatched. The CDR3 DNA follows: TGTGCCAGTAGTATTGGGACAGTTAATGAGCAGTTCTTC. It encodes CASSIGTVNEQFF.

In its sample, this clone was seen a few times. The chain employs TRBV5-1 and TRBJ2-5; 7 bases agree with TRBD2. Trimming at V came to 2 bases and at J to 5 bases, leaving 3 bases not matched to a gene. CDR1 and CDR2 (germline): SGHRS, YFSETQ. The length of the CDR3 is 13 residues. The CDR3 nucleotides are TGCGCCAGCAGCTTTCAGGGAGGGGAGACCCAGTACTTC. Protein sequence: CASSFQGGETQYF.

V is TRBV5-1 and J is TRBJ1-1, with D maybe TRBD1 (5 bases). Trimming cost V 4 bases and J 1 base, with 11 bases left between them. Germline loops: CDR1 SGHRS, CDR2 YFSETQ. The CDR3 has 14 residues. CDR3 sequence (DNA): TGCGCCAGCAGCCCCGGGACGGCGAACACTGAAGCTTTCTTT. It translates to CASSPGTANTEAFF. The complete variable domain, with remaining parts taken from reference TRBV5-1 and TRBJ1-1, reads KAGVTQTPRYLIKTRGQQVTLSCSPISGHRSVSWYQQTPGQGLQFLFEYFSETQRNKGNFPGRFSGRQFSNSRSEMNVSTLELGDSALYLCASSPGTANTEAFFGQGTRLTVV.

This chain links TRBV30 with TRBJ1-5; unclear D gene. Trimming left V 2 bases short and J 6 bases short, with 17 bases between. CDR1 and CDR2 from the germline V gene are GTSNPN and SVGIG (reference sequence). The CDR3 extends over 15 amino acids. The CDR3 reads CAWSLLRRAGQPQHF. CDR3 coding DNA: TGTGCCTGGAGTCTCCTACGACGGGCCGGTCAGCCCCAGCATTTT.

The sample holds a few counts of this clone. The V gene is TRBV30, the J gene TRBJ1-5; D is perhaps TRBD1 (5 bases). This CDR3 is 13 amino acids long. Germline values: CDR1 GTSNPN, CDR2 SVGIG (reference sequence). Trimming removed 2 bases from V and 5 bases from J, with 10 bases in between. The DNA of the CDR3 is TGTGCCTGGAGTAGCAGGGAAGATCAGCCCCAGCATTTT. Protein product: CAWSSREDQPQHF.

The chain couples TRBV29-1 to TRBJ1-1, with a weak D call TRBD1 (6 bases). Germline CDR1 is SQVTM and CDR2 is ANQGSEA. This CDR3 has 12 amino acids. With 7 bases removed from V and 5 bases from J, the gap between germline ends came to 14 bases. CDR3 sequence: CSGSQGRTEAFF. CDR3 sequence (DNA): TGCAGCGGCTCCCAGGGGAGGACTGAAGCTTTCTTT.

In this sample, this clone turned up a few times. This sequence joins TRBV11-2 and TRBJ2-7; TRBD2 aligns across 8 bases. The CDR3 has 16 amino acids. Germline lookup yields CDR1 SGHAT and CDR2 FQNNGV. J was trimmed by 0 bases and V by 2 bases; bases with no gene match: 6. CDR3 sequence reads: CASSLNGRADSYEQYF. The CDR3 bases are TGTGCCAGCAGCTTAAACGGGAGGGCCGACTCCTACGAGCAGTACTTC.

The gene calls are TRBV28 and TRBJ2-7; D possibly corresponds to TRBD2 (5 bases). Germline V gene sequence: CDR1 MDHEN, CDR2 SYDVKM. The CDR3 runs 13 residues. Trimming pared 3 bases from V and 9 bases from J, leaving 15 bases between. Here the CDR3 reads CASSFVALNTQYF. The CDR3, as DNA: TGTGCCAGCAGTTTCGTAGCGCTAAACACGCAGTACTTC.

This chain uses TRBV5-6 with TRBJ2-7; a possible D gene is TRBD2 (5 bases). V dropped 6 bases and J dropped 1 base, with 20 bases sitting between them. CDR1 is SGHDT and CDR2 is YYEEEE in the germline V gene. The CDR3 spans 16 residues. The CDR3 region is CASKLLGGGRSYEQYF. DNA of the CDR3: TGTGCCAGCAAACTCCTCGGTGGAGGTAGGTCCTACGAGCAGTACTTC.

V is TRBV6-5 and J is TRBJ1-1; D is possibly TRBD1 (6 bases). Germline CDR1 MNHEY, CDR2 SVGAGI. This CDR3 comprises 14 residues. With 2 bases removed from V and 8 bases from J, the gap between germline ends came to 15 bases. CDR3 bases: TGTGCCAGCAGTTACGCAGGGGTTATCCGGGAAGCTTTCTTT. The encoded protein is CASSYAGVIREAFF.

This clone was seen more than once but under ten times. This chain uses TRBV15 with TRBJ2-5; 9 bases map to TRBD1. CDR1 and CDR2 (germline): LNHNV, YYDKDF (reference sequence). Trimming cost V 3 bases and J 5 bases; bases outside gene matches: 7. The CDR3 has 15 residues. CDR3 bases: TGTGCCACCAGCAGGGAAGGGACAGGGAGGGAGACCCAGTACTTC. Translated, it gives CATSREGTGRETQYF. The whole variable domain, remainder taken from reference TRBV15 and TRBJ2-5, is DAMVIQNPRYQVTQFGKPVTLSCSQTLNHNVMYWYQQKSSQAPKLLFHYYDKDFNNEADTPDNFQSRRPNTSFCFLDIRSPGLGDTAMYLCATSREGTGRETQYFGPGTRLLVL.

This chain connects TRBV19 to TRBJ2-6, with TRBD2 as a possible D gene (6 bases). Germline lookup yields CDR1 LNHDA and CDR2 SQIVND (reference sequence). V was clipped by 3 bases and J by 0 bases, with 6 bases between them. The CDR3 totals 15 residues. The CDR3 protein is CASSIGSSGANVLTF. CDR3 nucleotide sequence: TGTGCCAGTAGTATCGGGAGCTCTGGGGCCAACGTCCTGACTTTC.

CDR3 sequence reads: CAWTLRGTATGELFF. The DNA for the CDR3 is TGTGCCTGGACCCTCAGAGGGACAGCCACCGGGGAGCTGTTTTTT. The chain recombines TRBV30 with TRBJ2-2, with 7 bases lining up with TRBD1. The V gene end was trimmed by 4 bases and the J gene end by 4 bases; junction bases not matched to a gene: 9. This CDR3 contains 15 residues. The germline V gene encodes CDR1 GTSNPN and CDR2 SVGIG (reference sequence). Variable domain in full (rest from reference TRBV30 and TRBJ2-2): SQTIHQWPATLVQPVGSPLSLECTVEGTSNPNLYWYRQAAGRGLQLLFYSVGIGQISSEVPQNLSASRPQDRQFILSSKKLLLSDSGFYLCAWTLRGTATGELFFGEGSRLTVL.